Listed below are T cell receptor beta chains from one sample, sequenced in a study of persistence of HIV-infected CD4 T cells. Here immunoSEQ multiplex PCR was the method, and the copy in TCRdb shows in-frame clones only, minus some. The table shows 35,000 to 40,000 clones, with 87% occurring only once. These receptors have no known antigen. Source: CD4+ T cells sorted from PBMCs after roughly 19-hour stimulation, taken from a patient who received antiretroviral therapy. These receptors were collected from an adult man with HIV who was CMV-seropositive. Both conserved end residues are part of each CDR3. Fields, in order: J gene, V gene, D gene, CDR3 DNA, CDR3 protein. D genes are given only for firm matches.

TRBJ2-2 | TRBV25-1 | . | TGTGCCAGCAGTCCAGACAGCCCCACCGGGGAGCTGTTTTTT | CASSPDSPTGELFF
TRBJ1-1 | TRBV3-1/TRBV3-2 | . | TGTGCCAGCAGCTTTGGGGGTTTAAGGGCGAACACTGAAGCTTTCTTT | CASSFGGLRANTEAFF
TRBJ2-5 | TRBV30 | . | TGTGCCTGGAGTGTTTACGCAGGGCCGCGGGAGACCCAGTACTTC | CAWSVYAGPRETQYF
TRBJ1-1 | TRBV29-1 | . | TGCAGCGTTGAAGATCTCGGGCTGAACACTGAAGCTTTCTTT | CSVEDLGLNTEAFF
TRBJ1-3 | TRBV6-5 | . | TGTGCCAGCAGCAAGGAAATCTCTGGAAACACCATATATTTT | CASSKEISGNTIYF
TRBJ1-1 | TRBV7-9 | . | TGTGCCAGCAGCCTTCAGGAGTTAGGTGAAGCTTTCTTT | CASSLQELGEAFF
TRBJ2-1 | TRBV6-5 | TRBD2 | TGTGCCAGCAGTTACCAGGGACTAGTTTCCAATGAGCAGTTCTTC | CASSYQGLVSNEQFF
TRBJ1-3 | TRBV10-3 | . | TGTGCCATGACAGGAGTCTCTGGAAACACCATATATTTT | CAMTGVSGNTIYF
TRBJ2-7 | TRBV13 | . | TGTGCCAGCAGCCGACAGGAGGGCTCCTACGAGCAGTACTTC | CASSRQEGSYEQYF
TRBJ2-7 | TRBV25-1 | TRBD1 | TGTGCCAGCAGTGAAGCGAACAGGGGGACCTACGAGCAGTACTTC | CASSEANRGTYEQYF
TRBJ2-3 | TRBV6-4 | TRBD1 | TGTGCCAGCAGTGACACCGGGACAGGCACAGATACGCAGTATTTT | CASSDTGTGTDTQYF
TRBJ1-1 | TRBV30 | . | TGTGCCTGGAGTGTACAAGGTAACACTGAAGCTTTCTTT | CAWSVQGNTEAFF
TRBJ1-3 | TRBV5-1 | . | TGCGCCAGCAGCACCAGTAGCTCTGGAAACACCATATATTTT | CASSTSSSGNTIYF